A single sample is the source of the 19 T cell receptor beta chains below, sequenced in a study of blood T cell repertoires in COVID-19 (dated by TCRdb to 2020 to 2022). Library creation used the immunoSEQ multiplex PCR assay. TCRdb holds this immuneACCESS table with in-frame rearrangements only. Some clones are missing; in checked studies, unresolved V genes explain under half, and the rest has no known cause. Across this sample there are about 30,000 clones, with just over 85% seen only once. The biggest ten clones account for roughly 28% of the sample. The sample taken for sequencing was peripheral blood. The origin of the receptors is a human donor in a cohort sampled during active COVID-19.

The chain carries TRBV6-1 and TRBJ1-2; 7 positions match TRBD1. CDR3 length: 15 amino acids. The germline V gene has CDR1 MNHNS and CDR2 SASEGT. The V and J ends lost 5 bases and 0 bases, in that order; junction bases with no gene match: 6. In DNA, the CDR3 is TGTGCCAGCAGTATAGACAGGGCTACTAACTATGGCTACACCTTC. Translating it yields CASSIDRATNYGYTF.

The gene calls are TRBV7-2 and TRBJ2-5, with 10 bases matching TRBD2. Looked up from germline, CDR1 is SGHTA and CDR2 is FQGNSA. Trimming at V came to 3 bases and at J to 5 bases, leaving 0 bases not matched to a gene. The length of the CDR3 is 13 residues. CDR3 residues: CASSFSGGETQYF. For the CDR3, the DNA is TGTGCCAGCAGCTTTAGCGGGGGGGAGACCCAGTACTTC.

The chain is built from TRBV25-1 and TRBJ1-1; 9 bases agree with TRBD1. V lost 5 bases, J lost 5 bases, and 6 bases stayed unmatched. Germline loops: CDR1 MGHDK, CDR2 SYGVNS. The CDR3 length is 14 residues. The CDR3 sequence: CASSLDRGGTEAFF. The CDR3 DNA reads TGTGCCAGCAGTTTAGACAGGGGGGGGACTGAAGCTTTCTTT.

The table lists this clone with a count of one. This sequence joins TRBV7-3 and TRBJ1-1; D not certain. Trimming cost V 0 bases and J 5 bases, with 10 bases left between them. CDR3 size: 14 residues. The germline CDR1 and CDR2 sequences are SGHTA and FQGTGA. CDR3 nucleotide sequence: TGTGCCAGCAGCTTAACGGCGGGTAGGACTGAAGCTTTCTTT. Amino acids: CASSLTAGRTEAFF.

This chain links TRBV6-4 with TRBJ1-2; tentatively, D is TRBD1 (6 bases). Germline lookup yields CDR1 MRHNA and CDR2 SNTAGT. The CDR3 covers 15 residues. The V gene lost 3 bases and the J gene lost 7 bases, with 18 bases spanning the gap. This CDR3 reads CASSDTPGTPFGYTF. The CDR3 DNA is TGTGCCAGCAGTGATACACCCGGGACACCTTTTGGCTACACCTTC.

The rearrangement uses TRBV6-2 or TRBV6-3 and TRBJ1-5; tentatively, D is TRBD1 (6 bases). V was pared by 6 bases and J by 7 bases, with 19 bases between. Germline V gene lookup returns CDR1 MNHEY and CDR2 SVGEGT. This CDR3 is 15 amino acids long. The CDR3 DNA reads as TGTGCCAGCAGCCACACAGGGTGGGGTGACCAGCCCCAGCATTTT. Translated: CASSHTGWGDQPQHF.

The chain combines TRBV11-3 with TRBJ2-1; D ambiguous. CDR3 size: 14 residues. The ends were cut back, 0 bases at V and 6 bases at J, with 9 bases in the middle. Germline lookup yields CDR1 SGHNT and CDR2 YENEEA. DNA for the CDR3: TGTGCCAGCAGCTTAGAAGGCGCAGGCAATGAGCAGTTCTTC. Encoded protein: CASSLEGAGNEQFF.

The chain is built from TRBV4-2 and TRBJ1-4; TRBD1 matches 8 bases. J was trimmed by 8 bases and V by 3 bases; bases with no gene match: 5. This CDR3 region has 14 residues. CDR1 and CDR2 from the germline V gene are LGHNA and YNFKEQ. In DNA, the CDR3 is TGTGCCAGCAGCCATTGGGACAGGACCGAAAAACTGTTTTTT. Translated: CASSHWDRTEKLFF.

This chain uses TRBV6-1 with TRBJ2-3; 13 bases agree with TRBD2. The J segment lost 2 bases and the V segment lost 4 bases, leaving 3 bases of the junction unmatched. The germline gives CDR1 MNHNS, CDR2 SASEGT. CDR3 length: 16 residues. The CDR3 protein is CASSVLAGGITDTQYF. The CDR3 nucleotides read TGTGCCAGCAGTGTACTAGCGGGGGGGATCACAGATACGCAGTATTTT.

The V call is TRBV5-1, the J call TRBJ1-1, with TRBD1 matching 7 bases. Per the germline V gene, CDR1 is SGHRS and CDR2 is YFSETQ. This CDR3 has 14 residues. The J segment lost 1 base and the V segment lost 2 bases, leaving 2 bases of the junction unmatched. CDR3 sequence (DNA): TGCGCCAGCAGCTTTGGACAGGAGAACACTGAAGCTTTCTTT. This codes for CASSFGQENTEAFF.

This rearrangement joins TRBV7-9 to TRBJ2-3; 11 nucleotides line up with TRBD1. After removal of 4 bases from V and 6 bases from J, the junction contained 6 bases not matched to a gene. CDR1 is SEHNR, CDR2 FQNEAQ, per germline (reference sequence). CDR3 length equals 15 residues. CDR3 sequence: CASSWGQGEEDTQYF. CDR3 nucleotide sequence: TGTGCCAGCAGCTGGGGACAGGGGGAGGAGGATACGCAGTATTTT.

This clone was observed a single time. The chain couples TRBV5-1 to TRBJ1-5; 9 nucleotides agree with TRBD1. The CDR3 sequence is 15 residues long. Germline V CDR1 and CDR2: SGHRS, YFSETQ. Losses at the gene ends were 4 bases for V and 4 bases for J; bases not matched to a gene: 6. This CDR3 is CASSETGGWNQPQHF. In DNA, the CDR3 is TGCGCCAGCAGCGAAACAGGGGGCTGGAATCAGCCCCAGCATTTT.

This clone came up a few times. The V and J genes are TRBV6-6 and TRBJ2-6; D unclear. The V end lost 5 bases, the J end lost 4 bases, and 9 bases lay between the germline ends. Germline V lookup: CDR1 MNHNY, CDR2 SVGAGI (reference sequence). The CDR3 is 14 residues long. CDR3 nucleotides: TGTGCCAGCAGTGCTCTTGAGGGGGCCAACGTCCTGACTTTC. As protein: CASSALEGANVLTF.

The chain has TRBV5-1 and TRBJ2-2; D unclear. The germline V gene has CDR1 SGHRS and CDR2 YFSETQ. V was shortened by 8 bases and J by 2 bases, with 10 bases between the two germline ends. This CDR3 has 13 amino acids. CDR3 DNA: TGCGCCAGAACATACAGAAACACCGGGGAGCTGTTTTTT. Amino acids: CARTYRNTGELFF.

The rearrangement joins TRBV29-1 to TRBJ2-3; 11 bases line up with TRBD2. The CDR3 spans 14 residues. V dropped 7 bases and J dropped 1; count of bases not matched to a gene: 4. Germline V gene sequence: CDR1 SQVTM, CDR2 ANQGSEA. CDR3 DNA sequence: TGCAGCGCGACTAGCGGGGCCCGCACAGATACGCAGTATTTT. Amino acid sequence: CSATSGARTDTQYF.

In DNA, the CDR3 is TGTGCCAGTAGTACCATTCGGGGGGCTTTCTTT. Its protein is CASSTIRGAFF. The gene calls are TRBV19 and TRBJ1-1, with a possible D match to TRBD1 (5 bases). This CDR3 has 11 residues. Germline CDR1 reads LNHDA; CDR2 reads SQIVND (reference sequence). V lost 4 bases and J lost 11, with 11 bases in between.

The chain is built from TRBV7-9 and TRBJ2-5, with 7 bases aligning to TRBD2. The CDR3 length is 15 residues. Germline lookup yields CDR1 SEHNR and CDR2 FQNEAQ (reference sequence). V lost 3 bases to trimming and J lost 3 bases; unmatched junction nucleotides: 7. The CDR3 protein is CASSLELAMEETQYF. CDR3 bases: TGTGCCAGCAGCTTGGAACTAGCGATGGAAGAGACCCAGTACTTC.

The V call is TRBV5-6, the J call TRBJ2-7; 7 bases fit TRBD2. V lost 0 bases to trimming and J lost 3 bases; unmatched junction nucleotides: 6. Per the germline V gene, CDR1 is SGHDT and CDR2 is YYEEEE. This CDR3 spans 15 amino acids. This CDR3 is CASSLALAEIYEQYF. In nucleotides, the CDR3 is TGTGCCAGCAGCTTGGCTCTAGCGGAGATCTACGAGCAGTACTTC.

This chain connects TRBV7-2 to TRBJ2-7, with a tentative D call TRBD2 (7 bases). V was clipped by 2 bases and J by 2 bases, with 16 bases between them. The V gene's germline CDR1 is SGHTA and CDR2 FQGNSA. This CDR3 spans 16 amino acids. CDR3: CASSLSLSGGTYEQYF. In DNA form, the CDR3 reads TGTGCCAGCAGCTTAAGCTTGTCGGGGGGCACCTACGAGCAGTACTTC.